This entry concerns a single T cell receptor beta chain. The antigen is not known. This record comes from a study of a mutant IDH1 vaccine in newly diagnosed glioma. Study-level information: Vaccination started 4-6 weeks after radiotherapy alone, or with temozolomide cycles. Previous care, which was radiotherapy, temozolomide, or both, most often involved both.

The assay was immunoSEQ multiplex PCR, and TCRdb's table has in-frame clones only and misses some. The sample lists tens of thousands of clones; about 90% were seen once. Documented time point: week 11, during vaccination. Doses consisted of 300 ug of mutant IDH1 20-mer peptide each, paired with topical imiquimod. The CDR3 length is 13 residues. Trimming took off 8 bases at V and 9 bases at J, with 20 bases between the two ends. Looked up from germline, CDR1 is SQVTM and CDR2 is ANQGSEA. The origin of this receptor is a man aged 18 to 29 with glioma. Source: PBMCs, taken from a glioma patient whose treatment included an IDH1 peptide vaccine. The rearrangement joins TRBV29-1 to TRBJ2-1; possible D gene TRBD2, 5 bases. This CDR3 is CSSTAERYGEQFF. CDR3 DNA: TGCAGCTCCACCGCCGAGCGGTACGGTGAGCAGTTCTTC.